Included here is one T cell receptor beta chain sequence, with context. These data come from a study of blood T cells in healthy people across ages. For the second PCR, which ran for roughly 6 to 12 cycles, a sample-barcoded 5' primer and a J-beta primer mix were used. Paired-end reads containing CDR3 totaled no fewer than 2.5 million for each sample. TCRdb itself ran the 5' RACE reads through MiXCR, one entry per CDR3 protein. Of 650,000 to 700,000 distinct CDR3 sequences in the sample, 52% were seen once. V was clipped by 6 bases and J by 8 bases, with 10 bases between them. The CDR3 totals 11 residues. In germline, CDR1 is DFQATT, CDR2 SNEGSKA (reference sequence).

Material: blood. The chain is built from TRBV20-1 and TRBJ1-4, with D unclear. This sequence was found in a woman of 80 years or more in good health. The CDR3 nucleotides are TGCAGTGCGCCCGCGATGGAAAAACTGTTTTTT. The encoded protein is CSAPAMEKLFF.